This TCR beta chain was recovered during a study of CXCR3-negative and CXCR3-positive naive CD8 T cells. Regarding the study as a whole: Naive cells, whether CXCR3-negative or CXCR3-positive, had similar TRBV-TRBJ usage, while memory cells differed. Diversity ran similarly high across both naive subsets but far lower in memory CD8+ cells.

Within the CD8+ T cell compartment, naive cells were CD45RO-CCR7+CD27+CD95-. CDR1 DFQATT and CDR2 SNEGSKA come from the germline V gene (reference sequence). This CDR3 is 13 amino acids long. UMI-labeled 5' RACE yielded the TRB cDNA libraries. TCRdb reanalyzed the 5' RACE reads, giving one entry per CDR3 protein sequence and no DNA. This sample's table has roughly 70,000 distinct CDR3 sequences. As for this clonotype: The antigen is undetermined.

Material: naive CXCR3- CD8+ T cells from blood. Subset noted: CD45RO-CCR7+CD27+CD95- naive CD8+ T cells lacking CXCR3 (TNR3-). J is TRBJ2-1 and V is TRBV20-1; TCRdb picks TRBD1, but there is no DNA to check that call. This receptor was taken from a human donor in good health. Some clones in this sample may be carry-over from other donors' samples. CDR3 sequence reads: CSTQGGANNEQFF.